This T cell receptor (beta chain) came from a study of vaccination effects on CD4 cells after COVID-19. Overall study context: Peptides at about 10 ug/ml and IL-2 at about 10 IU/ml were added to roughly 2 million PBMC per well.

As to this clone: Its specificity is unknown.

Repertoires were generated with immunoSEQ multiplex PCR, while TCRdb's copy carries only in-frame clones and drops some. This table holds tens of thousands of clones, 72% found once. Culture lasted roughly eleven days before CD4+ T cell isolation. Broader study findings: Marked clonal contraction of infection- and vaccine-induced clones was seen late after vaccination.

The source is a human donor who had a prior SARS-CoV-2 infection. This sample comprised CD4+ T cells from PBMCs cultured without peptide, obtained before COVID-19 vaccination.

Here the CDR3 DNA reads TGTGCCAGTCAAGTGGAGAGAAACAATGAGCAGTTCTTC. Amino acid sequence: CASQVERNNEQFF. The chain carries TRBV2 and TRBJ2-1, with D unclear. Germline V gene data show CDR1 as SNHLY and CDR2 as FYNNEI. CDR3 length: 13 residues. V dropped 9 bases and J dropped 5 bases, with 14 bases sitting between them.